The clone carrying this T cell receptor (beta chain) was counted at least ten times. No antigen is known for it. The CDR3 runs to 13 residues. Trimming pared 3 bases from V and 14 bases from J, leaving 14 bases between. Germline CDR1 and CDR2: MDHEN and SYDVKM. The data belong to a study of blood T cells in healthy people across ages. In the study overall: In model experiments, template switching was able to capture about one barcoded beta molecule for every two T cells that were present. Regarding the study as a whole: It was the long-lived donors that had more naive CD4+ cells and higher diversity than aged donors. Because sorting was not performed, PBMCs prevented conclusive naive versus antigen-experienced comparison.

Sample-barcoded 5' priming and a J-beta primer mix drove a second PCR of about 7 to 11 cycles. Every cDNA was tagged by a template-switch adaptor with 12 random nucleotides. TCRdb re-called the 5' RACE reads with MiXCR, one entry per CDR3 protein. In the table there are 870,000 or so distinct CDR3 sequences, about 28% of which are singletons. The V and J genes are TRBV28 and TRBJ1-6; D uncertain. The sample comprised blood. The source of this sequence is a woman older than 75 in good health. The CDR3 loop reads CASSLTDSLALHF. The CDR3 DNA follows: TGTGCCAGCAGTTTGACCGATAGTTTGGCCCTCCACTTT.